The rows below give T cell receptor beta chains drawn from one sample of a study of T cell repertoires in cytomegalovirus infection. TCRdb re-called the reads with MiXCR, one entry per CDR3 protein. The profile covers more than 35,000 distinct CDR3 sequences, with just over 50% appearing a single time and around nine tenths taken by the ten largest. No antigen is known for these receptors. The input for sequencing was CD8+ T cells from cultured PBMCs, taken from culture after CMV antigen stimulation. These receptors were taken from a human donor in good health (CMV status not recorded). Some clones in this sample may be carry-over from other donors' samples. The CDR3 runs from the conserved cysteine through the conserved F or W. D genes are given only for firm matches. Clone size is not always given. Where it is, it says once, few, many or a class for expanded clones.

size: few; J: TRBJ2-3; D: TRBD2; V: TRBV7-6; CDR3: CASSRTSFARDSTDTQYF; DNA: TGTGCCAGCAGCCGGACTAGCTTTGCCCGAGATAGCACAGATACGCAGTATTTT
size: once; J: TRBJ2-5; D: TRBD2; V: TRBV12-3/TRBV12-4; CDR3: CASSLGTSVVRGQETQYF; DNA: TGTGCCAGCAGTTTGGGGACTAGCGTAGTCAGGGGCCAAGAGACCCAGTACTTC
size: .; J: TRBJ1-2; D: .; V: TRBV7-9; CDR3: CASSLGDTRFAGGYTF; DNA: TGTGCCAGCAGCTTAGGCGACACTCGATTCGCAGGAGGCTACACCTTC
size: .; J: TRBJ1-1; D: .; V: TRBV27; CDR3: CASGRLGVTEAFF; DNA: TGTGCCAGCGGGCGATTGGGGGTCACTGAAGCTTTCTTT
size: .; J: TRBJ2-5; D: .; V: TRBV11-2; CDR3: CASSLEGRRQETQYF; DNA: TGTGCCAGCAGCTTAGAGGGGCGGCGGCAAGAGACCCAGTACTTC
size: .; J: TRBJ1-2; D: .; V: TRBV14; CDR3: CASSQEGRRNYGYTF; DNA: TGTGCCAGCAGCCAAGAGGGCAGGCGAAACTATGGCTACACCTTC
size: .; J: TRBJ2-7; D: .; V: TRBV10-3; CDR3: CAISESGSYEQYF; DNA: TGTGCCATCAGTGAGTCAGGCTCCTACGAGCAGTACTTC
size: many; J: TRBJ1-3; D: .; V: TRBV19; CDR3: CASSLRLLSGNTIYF; DNA: TGTGCCAGTAGTCTGAGACTCCTATCAGGGAACACCATATATTTT
size: few; J: TRBJ1-5; D: .; V: TRBV7-6; CDR3: CASSPFGDSNQPQHF; DNA: TGTGCCAGCAGCCCTTTCGGGGATAGCAATCAGCCCCAGCATTTT
size: .; J: TRBJ2-5; D: .; V: TRBV25-1; CDR3: CASSEWDGETQYF; DNA: TGTGCCAGCAGTGAATGGGACGGAGAGACCCAGTACTTC
size: .; J: TRBJ2-1; D: TRBD2; V: TRBV6-5; CDR3: CASSYRTSGNEQFF; DNA: TGTGCCAGCAGTTACAGAACTAGCGGTAATGAGCAGTTCTTC
size: once; J: TRBJ2-7; D: TRBD1; V: TRBV7-9; CDR3: CASSFRDRDEQYF; DNA: TGTGCCAGCAGCTTCCGAGACAGGGACGAGCAGTACTTC
size: few; J: TRBJ2-1; D: .; V: TRBV20-1; CDR3: CSARGAGDNEQFF; DNA: TGCAGTGCTAGAGGTGCAGGCGACAATGAGCAGTTCTTC
size: .; J: TRBJ2-7; D: .; V: TRBV13; CDR3: CASSLGGGSYYEQYF; DNA: TGTGCCAGCAGCTTAGGCGGCGGATCCTACTACGAGCAGTACTTC
size: few; J: TRBJ1-1; D: .; V: TRBV28; CDR3: CASSLGSRIETGVNTEAFF; DNA: TGTGCCAGCAGTTTAGGGTCTAGGATCGAAACAGGAGTGAACACTGAAGCTTTCTTT
size: .; J: TRBJ2-7; D: .; V: TRBV7-8; CDR3: CASSGLEAYEQYF; DNA: TGTGCCAGCAGCGGTCTAGAAGCTTACGAGCAGTACTTC
size: .; J: TRBJ1-1; D: TRBD1; V: TRBV5-1; CDR3: CASSRSRQGITEAFF; DNA: TGCGCCAGCAGCCGGAGTCGACAGGGGATAACTGAAGCTTTCTTT
size: .; J: TRBJ1-2; D: .; V: TRBV29-1; CDR3: CSVEEAFDGYTF; DNA: TGCAGCGTTGAAGAGGCCTTCGATGGCTACACCTTC
size: many; J: TRBJ2-1; D: .; V: TRBV6-1; CDR3: CASNERASYNEQFF; DNA: TGTGCCAGCAATGAGCGGGCCTCCTACAATGAGCAGTTCTTC
size: few; J: TRBJ1-2; D: TRBD1; V: TRBV27; CDR3: CASSFSRTGGNYGYTF; DNA: TGTGCCAGCAGTTTCTCCCGGACAGGGGGGAACTATGGCTACACCTTC
size: .; J: TRBJ2-7; D: TRBD1; V: TRBV7-2; CDR3: CASSLNRGRYEQYF; DNA: TGTGCCAGCAGCTTAAACAGGGGGCGTTACGAGCAGTACTTC
size: .; J: TRBJ1-5; D: TRBD1; V: TRBV7-3; CDR3: CASSPANQGTGNQPQHF; DNA: TGTGCCAGCAGCCCTGCGAATCAGGGGACAGGCAATCAGCCCCAGCATTTT
size: .; J: TRBJ2-1; D: .; V: TRBV4-1; CDR3: CASSQIDIFSYNEQFF; DNA: TGCGCCAGCAGCCAGATAGACATCTTCTCCTACAATGAGCAGTTCTTC
size: .; J: TRBJ2-7; D: TRBD2; V: TRBV7-6; CDR3: CASSSLTSGGTYEQYF; DNA: TGTGCCAGCAGCTCCCTGACTAGCGGGGGAACCTACGAGCAGTACTTC
size: .; J: TRBJ1-1; D: TRBD1; V: TRBV4-1; CDR3: CASSPQGGNTEAFF; DNA: TGCGCCAGCAGCCCCCAGGGGGGAAACACTGAAGCTTTCTTT
size: .; J: TRBJ1-1; D: .; V: TRBV12-5; CDR3: CASGFLFKERGTEAFF; DNA: TGTGCTAGTGGTTTTTTGTTTAAGGAGAGAGGCACTGAAGCTTTCTTT
size: few; J: TRBJ2-1; D: TRBD1; V: TRBV7-3; CDR3: CASSSFRDREQFF; DNA: TGTGCCAGCAGCTCGTTCCGGGACAGGGAGCAGTTCTTC
size: .; J: TRBJ2-1; D: TRBD2; V: TRBV7-6; CDR3: CASSPRTSGSFSYNEQFF; DNA: TGTGCCAGCAGCCCCCGGACTAGCGGGAGTTTCTCCTACAATGAGCAGTTCTTC
size: .; J: TRBJ1-2; D: TRBD1; V: TRBV11-2; CDR3: CASSPRYKYRDRAYGYTF; DNA: TGTGCCAGCAGCCCCCGCTATAAATACCGGGACAGGGCATATGGCTACACCTTC
size: many; J: TRBJ2-1; D: .; V: TRBV7-9; CDR3: CASMEDNEQFF; DNA: TGTGCCAGCATGGAGGACAATGAGCAGTTCTTC
size: few; J: TRBJ2-5; D: .; V: TRBV12-3/TRBV12-4; CDR3: CASSRAGGGETQYF; DNA: TGTGCCAGCAGTCGGGCCGGGGGTGGAGAGACCCAGTACTTC
size: .; J: TRBJ1-5; D: TRBD1; V: TRBV7-9; CDR3: CASSSPKDGTGGHQPQHF; DNA: TGTGCCAGCAGCTCACCTAAGGACGGGACAGGGGGTCACCAGCCCCAGCATTTT
size: .; J: TRBJ2-5; D: .; V: TRBV12-3/TRBV12-4; CDR3: CASSLVGRETQYF; DNA: TGTGCCAGCAGTTTAGTCGGGAGAGAGACCCAGTACTTC
size: .; J: TRBJ1-2; D: .; V: TRBV7-4; CDR3: CASSLDVKGRNGYTF; DNA: TGTGCCAGCAGCTTAGATGTCAAGGGGCGAAACGGCTACACCTTC
size: .; J: TRBJ2-1; D: TRBD2; V: TRBV28; CDR3: CASTTSQGLEYNEQFF; DNA: TGTGCCAGCACGACGTCTCAGGGACTAGAATACAATGAGCAGTTCTTC
size: .; J: TRBJ2-5; D: TRBD2; V: TRBV7-6; CDR3: CASSPRGGPQETQYF; DNA: TGTGCCAGCAGCCCCCGGGGGGGCCCTCAAGAGACCCAGTACTTC
size: many; J: TRBJ2-3; D: TRBD2; V: TRBV7-6; CDR3: CASSLEWGGLAGRGNTQYF; DNA: TGTGCCAGCAGCTTAGAATGGGGTGGACTAGCGGGGCGCGGGAATACGCAGTATTTT
size: .; J: TRBJ2-3; D: .; V: TRBV4-2; CDR3: CASSQMPAASTDTQYF; DNA: TGTGCCAGCAGCCAGATGCCGGCAGCGAGCACAGATACGCAGTATTTT
size: .; J: TRBJ2-7; D: TRBD2; V: TRBV28; CDR3: CASSLLTSGSYEQYF; DNA: TGTGCCAGCAGTTTACTCACTAGCGGGAGCTACGAGCAGTACTTC
size: .; J: TRBJ1-1; D: TRBD1; V: TRBV7-9; CDR3: CASSARTGGTEAFF; DNA: TGTGCCAGCAGCGCCCGAACAGGGGGCACTGAAGCTTTCTTT
size: .; J: TRBJ2-1; D: TRBD1; V: TRBV7-2; CDR3: CASSPRDRAYNEQFF; DNA: TGTGCCAGCAGCCCCAGGGACAGGGCCTACAATGAGCAGTTCTTC
size: .; J: TRBJ1-6; D: TRBD1; V: TRBV4-3; CDR3: CASSQVTGQGNSPLHF; DNA: TGCGCCAGCAGCCAAGTAACGGGACAGGGAAATTCACCCCTCCACTTT
size: .; J: TRBJ2-3; D: .; V: TRBV3-1; CDR3: CASSQEVLALRDTQYF; DNA: TGTGCCAGCAGCCAAGAGGTCCTAGCGCTTAGGGATACGCAGTATTTT
size: .; J: TRBJ2-1; D: .; V: TRBV2; CDR3: CASSGASRYNEQFF; DNA: TGTGCCAGCAGTGGCGCCAGTAGATACAATGAGCAGTTCTTC
size: few; J: TRBJ1-5; D: .; V: TRBV11-2; CDR3: CASSLSSPENQPQHF; DNA: TGTGCCAGCAGCCTAAGTAGTCCCGAGAATCAGCCCCAGCATTTT
size: few; J: TRBJ1-2; D: TRBD1; V: TRBV27; CDR3: CASSYGQGSGYTF; DNA: TGTGCCAGCAGTTACGGACAGGGCAGTGGCTACACCTTC
size: .; J: TRBJ2-1; D: TRBD2; V: TRBV15; CDR3: CATSRSGTSYNEQFF; DNA: TGTGCCACCAGCAGATCCGGGACTAGTTACAATGAGCAGTTCTTC
size: few; J: TRBJ1-1; D: .; V: TRBV11-2; CDR3: CASSLWNTEAFF; DNA: TGTGCCAGCAGCTTATGGAACACTGAAGCTTTCTTT